What follows is one TCR beta chain and its context. The source of the sample is a study of blood T cell repertoires in COVID-19. Method: immunoSEQ multiplex PCR; TCRdb's copy keeps in-frame clones and lacks some. The sample holds about 290,000 clones, about nine tenths seen once. The source material was PBMCs or T cells enriched from blood (not recorded which). The source of this sequence is a woman aged 35 to 49 who had recovered from COVID-19.

The CDR3 bases are TGTGCCAGCAGCTTTTCCGGGAGTGCTAACTATGGCTACACCTTC. Its translation: CASSFSGSANYGYTF. This chain links TRBV5-6 with TRBJ1-2; D call uncertain. This CDR3 has 15 residues. V lost 2 bases, J lost 0 bases, and 11 bases lay in between. Germline V gives CDR1 SGHDT, CDR2 YYEEEE.